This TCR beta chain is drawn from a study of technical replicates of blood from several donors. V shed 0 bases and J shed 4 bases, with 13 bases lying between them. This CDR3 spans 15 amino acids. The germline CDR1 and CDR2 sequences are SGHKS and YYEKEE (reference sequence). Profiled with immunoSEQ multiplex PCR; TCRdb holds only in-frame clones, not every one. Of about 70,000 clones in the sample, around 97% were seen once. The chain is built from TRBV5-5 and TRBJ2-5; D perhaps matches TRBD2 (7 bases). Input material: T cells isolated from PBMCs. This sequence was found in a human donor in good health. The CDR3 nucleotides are TGTGCCAGCAGCTTGGGGCGCGGGGGCACAGAGACCCAGTACTTC. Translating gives CASSLGRGGTETQYF.